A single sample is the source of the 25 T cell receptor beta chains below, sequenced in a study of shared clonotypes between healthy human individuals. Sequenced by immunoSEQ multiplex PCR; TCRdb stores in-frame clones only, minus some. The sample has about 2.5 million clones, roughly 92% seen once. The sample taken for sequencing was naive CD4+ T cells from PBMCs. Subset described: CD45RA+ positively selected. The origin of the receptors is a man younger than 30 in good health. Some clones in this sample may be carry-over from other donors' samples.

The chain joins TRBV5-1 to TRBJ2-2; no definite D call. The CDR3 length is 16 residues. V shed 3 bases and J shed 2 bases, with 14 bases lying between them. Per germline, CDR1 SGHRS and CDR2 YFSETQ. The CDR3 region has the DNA TGCGCCAGCAGCTCGAGTTCGGGTACAAACACCGGGGAGCTGTTTTTT. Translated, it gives CASSSSSGTNTGELFF.

CDR3 loop: CASSRTGNNSPLHF. In nucleotides, the CDR3 is TGTGCCAGCAGTAGGACAGGGAATAATTCACCCCTCCACTTT. The V and J genes are TRBV25-1 and TRBJ1-6; 8 positions agree with TRBD1. With V trimmed by 5 bases and J by 5 bases, 2 bases remained unmatched. This CDR3 is built from 14 residues. Germline assignment: CDR1 MGHDK and CDR2 SYGVNS.

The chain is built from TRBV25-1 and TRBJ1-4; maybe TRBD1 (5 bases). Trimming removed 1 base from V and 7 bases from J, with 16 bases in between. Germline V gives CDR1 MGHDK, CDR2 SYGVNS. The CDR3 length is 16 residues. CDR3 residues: CASSESRAGFGEKLFF. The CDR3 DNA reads TGTGCCAGCAGTGAATCCCGCGCAGGGTTCGGTGAAAAACTGTTTTTT.

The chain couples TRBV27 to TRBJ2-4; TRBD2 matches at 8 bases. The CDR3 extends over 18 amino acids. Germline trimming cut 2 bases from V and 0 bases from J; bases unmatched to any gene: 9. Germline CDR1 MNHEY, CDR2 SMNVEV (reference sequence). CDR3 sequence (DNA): TGTGCCAGCAGTTTAGGTCAGGGCGGGGGGTTAGCCAAAAACATTCAGTACTTC. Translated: CASSLGQGGGLAKNIQYF.

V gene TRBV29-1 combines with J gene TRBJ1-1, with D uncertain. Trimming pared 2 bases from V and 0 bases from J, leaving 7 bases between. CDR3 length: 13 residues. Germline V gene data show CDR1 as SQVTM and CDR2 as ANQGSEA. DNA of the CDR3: TGCAGCGTTGAAAAGGTTTTGAACACTGAAGCTTTCTTT. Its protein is CSVEKVLNTEAFF.

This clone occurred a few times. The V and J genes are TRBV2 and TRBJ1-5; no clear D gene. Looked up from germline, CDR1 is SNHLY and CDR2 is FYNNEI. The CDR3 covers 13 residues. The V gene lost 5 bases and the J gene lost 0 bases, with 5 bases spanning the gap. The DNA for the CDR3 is TGTGCCAGCAGTCTACATAGCAATCAGCCCCAGCATTTT. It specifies CASSLHSNQPQHF.

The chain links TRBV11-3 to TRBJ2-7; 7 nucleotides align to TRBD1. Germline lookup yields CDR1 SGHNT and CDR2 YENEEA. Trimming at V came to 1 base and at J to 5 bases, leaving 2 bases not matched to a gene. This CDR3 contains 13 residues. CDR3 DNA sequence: TGTGCCAGCAGCTTAGTGACAGGGAACGAGCAGTACTTC. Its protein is CASSLVTGNEQYF.

In DNA, the CDR3 is TGCGCCAGCAGCCCCGGGGATGGAAACACCATATATTTT. This codes for CASSPGDGNTIYF. The chain is built from TRBV4-3 and TRBJ1-3; D not certain. This CDR3 spans 13 amino acids. Germline-derived CDR1 and CDR2 are LGHNA and YSLEER. Trimming pared 4 bases from V and 3 bases from J, leaving 7 bases between.

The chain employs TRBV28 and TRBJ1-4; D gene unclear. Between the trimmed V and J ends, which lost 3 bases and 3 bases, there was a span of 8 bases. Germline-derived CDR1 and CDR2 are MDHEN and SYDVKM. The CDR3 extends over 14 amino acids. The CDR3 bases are TGTGCCAGCAGTTTGCCAGCCTCTAATGAAAAACTGTTTTTT. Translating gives CASSLPASNEKLFF.

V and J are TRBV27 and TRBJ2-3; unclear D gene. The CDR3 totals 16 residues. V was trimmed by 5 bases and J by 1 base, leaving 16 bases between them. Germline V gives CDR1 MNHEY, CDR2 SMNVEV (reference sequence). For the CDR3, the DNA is TGTGCCAGCAGTCCCGGTTCTCGGAAAGGCACAGATACGCAGTATTTT. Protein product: CASSPGSRKGTDTQYF.

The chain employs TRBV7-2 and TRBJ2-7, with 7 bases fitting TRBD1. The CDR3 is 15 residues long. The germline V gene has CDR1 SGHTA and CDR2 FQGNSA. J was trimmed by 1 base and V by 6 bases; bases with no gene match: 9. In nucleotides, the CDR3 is TGTGCCAGCAGTTCCGACAGGGTAAGGTCCTACGAGCAGTACTTC. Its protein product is CASSSDRVRSYEQYF.

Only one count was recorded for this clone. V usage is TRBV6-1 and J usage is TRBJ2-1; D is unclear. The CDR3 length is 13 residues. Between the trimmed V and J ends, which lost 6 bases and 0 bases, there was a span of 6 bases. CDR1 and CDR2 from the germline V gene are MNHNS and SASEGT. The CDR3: CASRTGSYNEQFF. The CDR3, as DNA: TGTGCCAGCAGGACTGGCTCCTACAATGAGCAGTTCTTC.

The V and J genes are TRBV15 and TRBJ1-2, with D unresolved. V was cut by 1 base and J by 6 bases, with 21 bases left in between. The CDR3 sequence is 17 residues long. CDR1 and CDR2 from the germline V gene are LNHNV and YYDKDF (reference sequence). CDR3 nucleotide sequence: TGTGCCACCAGCAGAGGAGGAAACGGTCCTTGGGGAAATGGCTACACCTTC. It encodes CATSRGGNGPWGNGYTF.

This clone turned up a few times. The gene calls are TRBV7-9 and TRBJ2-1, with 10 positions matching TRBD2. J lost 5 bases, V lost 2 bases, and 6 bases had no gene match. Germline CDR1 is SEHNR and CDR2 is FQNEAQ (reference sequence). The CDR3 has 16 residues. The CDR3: CASSLPSGRADNEQFF. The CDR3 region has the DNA TGTGCCAGCAGCTTACCAAGCGGGAGGGCCGACAATGAGCAGTTCTTC.

The CDR3: CASSQDLRRGGNTEAFF. CDR3 sequence (DNA): TGCGCCAGCAGCCAAGATCTTAGGAGGGGAGGGAACACTGAAGCTTTCTTT. The genes are TRBV4-1 and TRBJ1-1; maybe TRBD1 (5 bases). Trimming pared 0 bases from V and 1 base from J, leaving 15 bases between. The CDR3 spans 17 residues. Germline V CDR1 and CDR2: MGHRA, YSYEKL.

CDR3 protein: CASRLAGGMNEQFF. The CDR3 DNA follows: TGTGCCAGCCGACTAGCGGGAGGGATGAATGAGCAGTTCTTC. The chain is built from TRBV6-1 and TRBJ2-1, with 14 bases identical to TRBD2. The CDR3 loop spans 14 amino acids. Trimming removed 8 bases from V and 7 bases from J; junction bases left unmatched: 4. Germline loops: CDR1 MNHNS, CDR2 SASEGT.

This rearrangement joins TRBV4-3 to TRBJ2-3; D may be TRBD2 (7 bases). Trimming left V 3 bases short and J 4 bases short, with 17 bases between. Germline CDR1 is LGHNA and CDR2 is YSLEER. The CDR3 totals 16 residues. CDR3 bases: TGCGCCAGCAGCCAGGGGGCGGGAGATCGAGCAGATACGCAGTATTTT. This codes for CASSQGAGDRADTQYF.

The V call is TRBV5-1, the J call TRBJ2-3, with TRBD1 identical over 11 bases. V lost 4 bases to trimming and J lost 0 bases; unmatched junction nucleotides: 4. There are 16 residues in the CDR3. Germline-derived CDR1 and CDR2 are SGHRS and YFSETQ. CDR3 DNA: TGCGCCAGCAGCCCCGGACAGGGGGCGAGCACAGATACGCAGTATTTT. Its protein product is CASSPGQGASTDTQYF. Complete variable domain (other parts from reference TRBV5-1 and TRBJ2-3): KAGVTQTPRYLIKTRGQQVTLSCSPISGHRSVSWYQQTPGQGLQFLFEYFSETQRNKGNFPGRFSGRQFSNSRSEMNVSTLELGDSALYLCASSPGQGASTDTQYFGPGTRLTVL.

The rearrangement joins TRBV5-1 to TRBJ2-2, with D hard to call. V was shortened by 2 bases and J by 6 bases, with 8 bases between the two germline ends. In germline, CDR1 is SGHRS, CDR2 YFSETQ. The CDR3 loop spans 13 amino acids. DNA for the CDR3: TGCGCCAGCAGCTTTAGTGGCCCCGGGGAGCTGTTTTTT. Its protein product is CASSFSGPGELFF.

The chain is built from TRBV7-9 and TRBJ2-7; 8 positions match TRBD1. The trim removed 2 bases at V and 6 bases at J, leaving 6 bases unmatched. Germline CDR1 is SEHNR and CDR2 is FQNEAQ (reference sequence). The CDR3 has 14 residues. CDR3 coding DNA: TGTGCCAGCAGCTTATATCAGGGGGCGGGCGAGCAGTACTTC. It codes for CASSLYQGAGEQYF.

CDR3 sequence reads: CASSGSGFYSYEQYF. DNA for the CDR3: TGTGCCAGCAGTGGGTCGGGATTCTACTCCTACGAGCAGTACTTC. This sequence joins TRBV25-1 and TRBJ2-5; D may be TRBD2 (5 bases). The DNA end lines up better with TRBJ2-7; the J call may be wrong. This CDR3 has 15 amino acids. The germline gives CDR1 MGHDK, CDR2 SYGVNS.

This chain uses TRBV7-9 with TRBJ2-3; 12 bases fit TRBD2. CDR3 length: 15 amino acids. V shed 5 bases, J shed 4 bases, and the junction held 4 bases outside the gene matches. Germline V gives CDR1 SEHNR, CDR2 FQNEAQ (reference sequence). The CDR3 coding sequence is TGTGCCAGCAGCCGACTAGCGGGAGTACCAGATACGCAGTATTTT. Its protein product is CASSRLAGVPDTQYF.

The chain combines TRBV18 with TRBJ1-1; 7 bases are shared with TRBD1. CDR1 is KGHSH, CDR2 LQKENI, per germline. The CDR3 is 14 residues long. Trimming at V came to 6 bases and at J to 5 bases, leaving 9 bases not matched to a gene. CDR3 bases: TGTGCCAGCTCCCCGACAGGGTTGGGGACTGAAGCTTTCTTT. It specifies CASSPTGLGTEAFF.

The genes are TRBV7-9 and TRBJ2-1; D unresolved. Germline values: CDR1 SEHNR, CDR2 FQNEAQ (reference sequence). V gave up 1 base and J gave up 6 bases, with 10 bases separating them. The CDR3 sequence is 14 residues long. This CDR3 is CASSLVSRGNEQFF. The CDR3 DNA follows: TGTGCCAGCAGCTTAGTTAGCCGAGGCAATGAGCAGTTCTTC.

CDR3 DNA: TGTGCCAGCACTGCCGGGCAGAGCTATGGCTACACCTTC. Its protein product is CASTAGQSYGYTF. The chain employs TRBV6-1 and TRBJ1-2; D uncertain. In germline, CDR1 is MNHNS, CDR2 SASEGT. The ends were cut back, 7 bases at V and 4 bases at J, with 13 bases in the middle. The CDR3 spans 13 residues.